The 18 T cell receptor beta chains reported below all come from one sample, sequenced in a study of blood T cell repertoires in COVID-19. Clones were sequenced by immunoSEQ multiplex PCR, and TCRdb holds only the in-frame ones, with some missing. The repertoire has about 93,000 clones, around 88% of them found once; the top ten carry around 20%. The sequencing input was peripheral blood. These receptors were taken from a woman at least 80 years old with acute or convalescent COVID-19.

The DNA for the CDR3 is TGTGCCAGCACCCCAAGCGGGGTTTACGAGCAGTACTTC. Protein: CASTPSGVYEQYF. V usage is TRBV6-5 and J usage is TRBJ2-7; 7 bases agree with TRBD2. This CDR3 is built from 13 residues. The V gene's germline CDR1 is MNHEY and CDR2 SVGAGI. Trimming cost V 7 bases and J 4 bases; bases outside gene matches: 7.

This clone has just a few counts. This chain connects TRBV7-9 to TRBJ2-1; perhaps TRBD1 as D (5 bases). The CDR3 extends over 12 amino acids. Trimming left V 4 bases short and J 6 bases short, with 7 bases between. The V gene's germline CDR1 is SEHNR and CDR2 FQNEAQ (reference sequence). CDR3 residues: CASSSRVNEQFF. The CDR3 nucleotides read TGTGCCAGCAGCTCCAGGGTCAATGAGCAGTTCTTC.

This chain connects TRBV5-1 to TRBJ1-2; weak D call: TRBD1 (5 bases). Looked up from germline, CDR1 is SGHRS and CDR2 is YFSETQ. Trimming removed 4 bases from V and 7 bases from J, with 32 bases in between. The CDR3 is 19 amino acids. CDR3 protein: CASSPGRAQTVVTLIGYTF. CDR3 coding DNA: TGCGCCAGCAGCCCCGGGAGGGCCCAGACAGTTGTGACCCTGATTGGCTACACCTTC.

This chain connects TRBV6-5 to TRBJ2-1, with 8 bases that match TRBD1. CDR1 MNHEY and CDR2 SVGAGI come from the germline V gene. This CDR3 is 14 amino acids long. With V trimmed by 7 bases and J by 5 bases, 7 bases remained unmatched. Here the CDR3 reads CASTRDRRNNEQFF. The CDR3, as DNA: TGTGCCAGCACCCGGGACAGGAGAAACAATGAGCAGTTCTTC.

The V call is TRBV5-1, the J call TRBJ1-6, with 10 bases lining up with TRBD1. Germline assignment: CDR1 SGHRS and CDR2 YFSETQ. Germline trimming cut 4 bases from V and 7 bases from J; bases unmatched to any gene: 14. The CDR3 covers 18 residues. The CDR3 DNA follows: TGCGCCAGCAGCCTCCGGGACAGGGGAACGTCGAGAAATTCACCCCTCCACTTT. Protein sequence: CASSLRDRGTSRNSPLHF.

The genes are TRBV2 and TRBJ2-4; D perhaps matches TRBD1 (5 bases). CDR3 length equals 16 residues. V was shortened by 6 bases and J by 2 bases, with 17 bases between the two germline ends. Germline V lookup: CDR1 SNHLY, CDR2 FYNNEI. This CDR3 reads CASSLGQGIPKNIQYF. In DNA, the CDR3 is TGTGCCAGCAGCTTAGGGCAGGGTATTCCCAAAAACATTCAGTACTTC. Looking up the rest from reference TRBV2 and TRBJ2-4 gives the full variable domain: EPEVTQTPSHQVTQMGQEVILRCVPISNHLYFYWYRQILGQKVEFLVSFYNNEISEKSEIFDDQFSVERPDGSNFTLKIRSTKLEDSAMYFCASSLGQGIPKNIQYFGAGTRLSVL.

This clone was found a few times. This chain connects TRBV5-4 to TRBJ1-6, with D tentatively TRBD1 (5 bases). Looked up from germline, CDR1 is SGHNT and CDR2 is YYREEE (reference sequence). CDR3 length equals 13 residues. Trimming left V 3 bases short and J 7 bases short, with 8 bases between. CDR3 sequence: CASSWGGNSPLHF. The CDR3 region has the DNA TGTGCCAGCAGCTGGGGGGGGAATTCACCCCTCCACTTT.

This chain joins TRBV5-1 and TRBJ2-2; D not certain. The germline V gene encodes CDR1 SGHRS and CDR2 YFSETQ. This CDR3 is built from 15 residues. The germline V and J ends were trimmed by 0 bases and 1 base, with 7 bases remaining between them. CDR3 nucleotide sequence: TGCGCCAGCAGCTTGGGACTGCAGAACACCGGGGAGCTGTTTTTT. It yields the protein CASSLGLQNTGELFF.

This chain links TRBV6-2 or TRBV6-3 with TRBJ2-3; TRBD2 agrees at 11 bases. V was pared by 8 bases and J by 4 bases, with 11 bases of the junction left unmatched. Germline CDR1 reads MNHEY; CDR2 reads SVGEGT. CDR3 length equals 16 residues. The CDR3 loop is CASRPTSGVFSDTQYF. The CDR3 DNA sequence: TGTGCCAGCCGCCCGACTAGCGGGGTATTTTCAGATACGCAGTATTTT.

The rearrangement joins TRBV9 to TRBJ1-1; D is undetermined. The CDR3 has 13 amino acids. Between the trimmed V and J ends, which lost 0 bases and 5 bases, there was a span of 8 bases. CDR1 is SGDLS, CDR2 YYNGEE, per germline. The CDR3 DNA follows: TGTGCCAGCAGCGTAGAGCGAGGTACTGAAGCTTTCTTT. Residues: CASSVERGTEAFF.

This clone occurred once. The chain couples TRBV30 to TRBJ1-3, with 8 bases identical to TRBD1. CDR1 and CDR2 (germline): GTSNPN, SVGIG (reference sequence). V gave up 4 bases and J gave up 0 bases; unmatched junction bases: 5. This CDR3 has 15 residues. The CDR3 spells CAWIGTGLSGNTIYF. The CDR3 DNA follows: TGTGCCTGGATAGGGACAGGTCTCTCTGGAAACACCATATATTTT.

The genes are TRBV11-3 and TRBJ2-5, with 7 bases fitting TRBD2. This CDR3 spans 15 amino acids. Germline V lookup: CDR1 SGHNT, CDR2 YENEEA. J was trimmed by 1 base and V by 2 bases; bases with no gene match: 4. CDR3 coding DNA: TGTGCCAGCAGCTTAATTCGCGGGGGCCAAGAGACCCAGTACTTC. Its translation is CASSLIRGGQETQYF.

The J gene is TRBJ1-1, the V gene TRBV5-5; no reliable D call. The CDR3 has 13 residues. Trimming stripped 1 base from V and 5 bases from J, with 9 bases between. Germline-derived CDR1 and CDR2 are SGHKS and YYEKEE (reference sequence). The DNA of the CDR3 is TGTGCCAGCAGCTTGTTACCCGGGACTGAAGCTTTCTTT. Translating it yields CASSLLPGTEAFF.

CDR3 in DNA: TGTGCCAGCAGTCGTACCGGGACTAGCGCGAGAGAGACCCAGTACTTC. It specifies CASSRTGTSARETQYF. V and J are TRBV5-8 and TRBJ2-5; 10 nucleotides match TRBD2. There are 16 residues in the CDR3. V was clipped by 5 bases and J by 4 bases; unmatched bases: 11. Per the germline V gene, CDR1 is SGHTS and CDR2 is YDEGEE.

The chain is built from TRBV19 and TRBJ1-1; D unresolved. The germline V and J ends were trimmed by 8 bases and 2 bases, with 12 bases remaining between them. This CDR3 spans 13 amino acids. Germline loops: CDR1 LNHDA, CDR2 SQIVND (reference sequence). CDR3 coding DNA: TGTGCCAGTTCCAGGTGGCTTAACACTGAAGCTTTCTTT. It translates to CASSRWLNTEAFF.

The V call is TRBV5-1, the J call TRBJ1-2, with D possibly being TRBD1 (5 bases). Germline loops: CDR1 SGHRS, CDR2 YFSETQ. V lost 2 bases, J lost 4 bases, and 12 bases lay in between. This CDR3 contains 14 residues. The CDR3 loop is CASSLSQGLYGYTF. Here the CDR3 DNA reads TGCGCCAGCAGCTTATCTCAGGGCCTCTATGGCTACACCTTC.

V and J are TRBV6-5 and TRBJ2-7; 7 bases are a match to TRBD1. The CDR3 totals 15 residues. J was trimmed by 4 bases and V by 0 bases; bases with no gene match: 6. Germline-derived CDR1 and CDR2 are MNHEY and SVGAGI. DNA for the CDR3: TGTGCCAGCAGTTACTCTACACAGGGGTGGTACGAGCAGTACTTC. It is translated as CASSYSTQGWYEQYF.

The chain has TRBV7-2 and TRBJ1-6; D is perhaps TRBD1 (5 bases). The CDR3 spans 15 residues. The V end lost 1 base, the J end lost 7 bases, and 11 bases lay between the germline ends. CDR1 SGHTA and CDR2 FQGNSA come from the germline V gene. The CDR3 is CASSLVMGGNSPLHF. As DNA, the CDR3 is TGTGCCAGCAGCTTAGTTATGGGGGGGAATTCACCCCTCCACTTT.